The present T cell receptor (beta chain) was sequenced within a study of T cells in Graves' hyperthyroidism and ophthalmopathy. Findings and limits, study-wide: Clonotypes that were expanded in thyroid above 0.001 mostly appeared in blood too.

On this clonotype: Its antigen is unknown.

Amplified regions were TCR beta CDR3 sequences from RNA transcripts. Primed by the HTBI set, a first-round RT-PCR was run on the TCR CDR3. TCRdb itself ran the multiplex PCR reads through MiXCR, one entry per CDR3 protein. The sample carries 310,000 or so distinct CDR3 sequences, approximately 17% recorded once. Germline V CDR1 and CDR2: LNHDA, SQIVND (reference sequence). Trimming took 2 bases from V and 0 from J; bases not matched to a gene: 9. CDR3 length: 17 residues. Sequencing was performed on blood. The origin of this receptor is a woman in her sixties with Graves' ophthalmopathy. This chain joins TRBV19 and TRBJ1-1; 7 positions match TRBD1. CDR3 in amino acids: CASSISGQEIMNTEAFF. In DNA, the CDR3 is TGTGCCAGTAGTATATCTGGACAGGAGATCATGAACACTGAAGCTTTCTTT.